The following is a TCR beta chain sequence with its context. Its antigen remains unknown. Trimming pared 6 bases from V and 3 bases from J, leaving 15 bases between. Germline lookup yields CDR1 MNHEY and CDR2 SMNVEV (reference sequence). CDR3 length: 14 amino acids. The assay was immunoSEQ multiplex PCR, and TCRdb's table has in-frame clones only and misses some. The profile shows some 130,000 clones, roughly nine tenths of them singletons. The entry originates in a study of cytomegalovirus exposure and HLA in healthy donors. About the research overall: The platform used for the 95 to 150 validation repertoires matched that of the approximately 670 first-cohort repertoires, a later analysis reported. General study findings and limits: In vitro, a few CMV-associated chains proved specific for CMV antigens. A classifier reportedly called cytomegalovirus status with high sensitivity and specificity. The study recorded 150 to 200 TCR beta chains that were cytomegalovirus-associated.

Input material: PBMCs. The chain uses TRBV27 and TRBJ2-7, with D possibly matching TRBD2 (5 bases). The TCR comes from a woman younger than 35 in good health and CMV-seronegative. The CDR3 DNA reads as TGTGCCAGCAGGCCGGGTAGCGCGGGCTACGAGCAGTACTTC. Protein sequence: CASRPGSAGYEQYF.